The T cell receptor beta chain described here comes from a study of blood T cells in healthy people across ages. From germline, CDR1 is LGHDT and CDR2 YNNKEL (reference sequence). CDR3 length: 13 amino acids. Regarding the study as a whole: Strong correlation existed between TCR beta diversity and naive T cell percentage. A greater number of naive CD4+ cells and higher diversity distinguished long-lived donors from aged donors.

The use of a sample-barcoded 5' primer and a J-beta primer mix characterized a second PCR of roughly 6 to 11 cycles. TCRdb processed the 5' RACE reads anew with MiXCR; each CDR3 protein has one entry. The sample carries some 730,000 distinct CDR3 sequences, roughly 20% recorded once. Turning to this clonotype: Its matching antigen is unknown. A junction end diverges from the germline sequence, so it may reflect a read error.

The chain links TRBV3-1 to TRBJ2-3; possible D gene TRBD1, 6 bases. Sequenced material: blood. The receptor comes from a man in his sixties or seventies in good health. The CDR3 is CAGSQAGENTQYF. CDR3 nucleotide sequence: TGTGCCGGCAGCCAAGCAGGGGAAAATACGCAGTATTTT.